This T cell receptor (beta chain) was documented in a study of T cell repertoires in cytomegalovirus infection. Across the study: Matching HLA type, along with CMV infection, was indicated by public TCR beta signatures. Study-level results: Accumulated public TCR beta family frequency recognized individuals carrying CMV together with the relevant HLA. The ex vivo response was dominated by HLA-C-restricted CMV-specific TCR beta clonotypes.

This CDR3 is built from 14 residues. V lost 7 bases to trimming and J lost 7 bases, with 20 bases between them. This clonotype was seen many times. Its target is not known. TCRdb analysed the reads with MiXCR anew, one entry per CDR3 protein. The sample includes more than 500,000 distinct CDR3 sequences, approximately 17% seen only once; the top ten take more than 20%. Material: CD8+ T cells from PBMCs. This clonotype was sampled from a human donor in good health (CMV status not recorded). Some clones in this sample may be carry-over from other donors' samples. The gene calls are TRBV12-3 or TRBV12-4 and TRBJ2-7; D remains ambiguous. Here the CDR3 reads CASNPGSDRGEQYF. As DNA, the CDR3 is TGTGCCAGCAACCCTGGCTCGGATCGTGGAGAGCAGTACTTC.